The 2 T cell receptor beta chains below come from one sample, sequenced in a study of T cells in Graves' hyperthyroidism and ophthalmopathy. There were TCR beta CDR3 regions amplified from RNA transcripts. A first-round RT-PCR of the TCR CDR3 used the HTBI primer set. TCRdb itself ran the multiplex PCR reads through MiXCR, one entry per CDR3 protein. The table shows about 610,000 distinct CDR3 sequences, with approximately 14% occurring only once. Sample: blood. The receptors were gathered from a middle-aged woman with Graves' ophthalmopathy.

This clonotype appeared many times. The rearrangement links TRBV2 to TRBJ2-2; either TRBD1 or TRBD2 may fit D (5 bases each). Germline V gene data show CDR1 as SNHLY and CDR2 as FYNNEI. The CDR3 is 16 residues long. With 2 bases removed from V and 2 bases from J, the gap between germline ends came to 12 bases. CDR3: CASSEYEGYNTGELFF. CDR3 DNA sequence: TGTGCCAGCAGTGAATATGAGGGGTATAACACCGGGGAGCTGTTTTTT.

This clonotype was seen only a few times. This chain links TRBV25-1 with TRBJ1-6; a possible D gene is TRBD1 (5 bases). Germline values: CDR1 MGHDK, CDR2 SYGVNS. The CDR3 extends over 16 amino acids. Deletions cut 6 bases from V and 7 bases from J, with 19 bases between. The CDR3 coding sequence is TGTGCCAGCAGCCCGGGAGCGGGACTCGGGAATTCACCCCTCCACTTT. This translates into CASSPGAGLGNSPLHF.